These 17 T cell receptor beta chains came from one sample sequenced in a study of blood T cell repertoires in COVID-19 (dated by TCRdb to 2018 to 2021). Receptor libraries were prepared by the immunoSEQ multiplex PCR assay. The clones in this table, taken by TCRdb from immuneACCESS, are in-frame only. Not every clone is retained; where verified, under half of the shortfall comes from an unresolved V gene, and the cause of the rest is unknown. This sample lists 250,000 to 300,000 clones; around 88% were detected once. Together, the top ten hold approximately 7.2% of the sample. Sequenced input: peripheral blood. These receptors came from a woman in her 30s who had recovered from COVID-19.

The CDR3 DNA reads as TGCGCCAGCAGCCAAGACATGAGGGCCAACTATGGCTACACCTTC. Translation gives CASSQDMRANYGYTF. The V and J genes are TRBV4-1 and TRBJ1-2; no reliable D call. Germline values: CDR1 MGHRA, CDR2 YSYEKL. The CDR3 has 15 residues. Trimming pared 0 bases from V and 2 bases from J, leaving 10 bases between.

V and J are TRBV5-1 and TRBJ1-2; weak D call: TRBD1 (5 bases). Trimming cost V 0 bases and J 6 bases, with 24 bases left between them. Germline CDR1 reads SGHRS; CDR2 reads YFSETQ. The CDR3 is 18 residues long. The CDR3 DNA reads as TGCGCCAGCAGCTTGGGGGGGGTCTCCCGCCTGTGGGGACATGGCTACACCTTC. Protein sequence: CASSLGGVSRLWGHGYTF.

The rearrangement links TRBV20-1 to TRBJ1-1; D unclear. The CDR3 has 10 amino acids. The germline V gene encodes CDR1 DFQATT and CDR2 SNEGSKA (reference sequence). The V end lost 6 bases, the J end lost 8 bases, and 10 bases lay between the germline ends. CDR3 loop: CSATTLEAFF. The CDR3, as DNA: TGCAGTGCCACGACTCTGGAAGCTTTCTTT.

This rearrangement joins TRBV5-4 to TRBJ2-6; 8 bases agree with TRBD1. CDR3 length: 17 residues. With 4 bases clipped from V and 2 bases from J, the junction kept 8 bases outside the gene matches. Per germline, CDR1 SGHNT and CDR2 YYREEE (reference sequence). This CDR3 is CASSRPQGATGANVLTF. DNA of the CDR3: TGTGCCAGCAGCCGGCCGCAGGGGGCGACTGGGGCCAACGTCCTGACTTTC. The complete variable domain, with remaining parts taken from reference TRBV5-4 and TRBJ2-6, reads ETGVTQSPTHLIKTRGQQVTLRCSSQSGHNTVSWYQQALGQGPQFIFQYYREEENGRGNFPPRFSGLQFPNYSSELNVNALELDDSALYLCASSRPQGATGANVLTFGAGSRLTVL.

CDR3 in amino acids: CASSLIPGRADTQYF. CDR3 in DNA: TGTGCCAGCAGCTTAATTCCAGGGAGGGCAGATACGCAGTATTTT. The V gene is TRBV7-3, the J gene TRBJ2-3; 7 bases fit TRBD2. V shed 1 base and J 4 bases; nucleotides not matched to a gene: 5. The germline gives CDR1 SGHTA, CDR2 FQGTGA. The CDR3 runs 15 residues.

The rearrangement joins TRBV19 to TRBJ2-3; maybe TRBD2 (6 bases). The V end was cut by 3 bases, the J end by 2 bases, with 12 bases between. Per the germline V gene, CDR1 is LNHDA and CDR2 is SQIVND (reference sequence). This CDR3 has 15 residues. The CDR3 spells CASSMKRRATDTQYF. The CDR3 DNA sequence: TGTGCCAGTAGTATGAAACGGAGGGCCACAGATACGCAGTATTTT. The full variable domain, rest sourced from reference TRBV19 and TRBJ2-3, is DGGITQSPKYLFRKEGQNVTLSCEQNLNHDAMYWYRQDPGQGLRLIYYSQIVNDFQKGDIAEGYSVSREKKESFPLTVTSAQKNPTAFYLCASSMKRRATDTQYFGPGTRLTVL.

The V gene is TRBV5-1, the J gene TRBJ2-7; TRBD2 matches at 13 bases. The CDR3 is made up of 15 amino acids. Germline CDR1 and CDR2: SGHRS and YFSETQ. V gave up 4 bases and J gave up 2 bases; unmatched junction bases: 3. The CDR3 reads CASSDTSGGAYEQYF. DNA of the CDR3: TGCGCCAGCAGCGACACTAGCGGGGGGGCCTACGAGCAGTACTTC.

The V gene is TRBV29-1, the J gene TRBJ1-2; the D gene is possibly TRBD1 (6 bases). Germline-derived CDR1 and CDR2 are SQVTM and ANQGSEA. CDR3 length equals 12 residues. The ends were cut back, 3 bases at V and 8 bases at J, with 13 bases in the middle. The CDR3 DNA is TGCAGCGTTGATGTGGGGGCTGAAGGCTACACCTTC. It yields the protein CSVDVGAEGYTF.

CDR3 amino acids: CASSRGQGFYNEQFF. CDR3 DNA sequence: TGTGCCAGCAGCCGTGGACAGGGTTTCTACAATGAGCAGTTCTTC. This chain connects TRBV6-6 to TRBJ2-1; 8 nucleotides agree with TRBD1. From germline, CDR1 is MNHNY and CDR2 SVGAGI (reference sequence). There are 15 residues in the CDR3. The V and J ends lost 6 bases and 3 bases, in that order; junction bases with no gene match: 7.

The rearrangement joins TRBV5-5 to TRBJ2-3; D may be TRBD1 (6 bases). V lost 2 bases, J lost 4 bases, and 11 bases lay in between. Per germline, CDR1 SGHKS and CDR2 YYEKEE (reference sequence). The CDR3 is made up of 14 amino acids. CDR3 DNA: TGTGCCAGCAGCTTACAGGGTTCATCAGATACGCAGTATTTT. Residues: CASSLQGSSDTQYF.

The gene calls are TRBV28 and TRBJ1-3, with D unresolved. Germline CDR1 and CDR2: MDHEN and SYDVKM. Between the trimmed V and J ends, which lost 4 bases and 0 bases, there was a span of 7 bases. This CDR3 has 14 amino acids. CDR3 residues: CASSSSYSGNTIYF. CDR3 nucleotides: TGTGCCAGCAGTTCCTCCTACTCTGGAAACACCATATATTTT.

V usage is TRBV15 and J usage is TRBJ1-1, with D perhaps TRBD1 (5 bases). Per the germline V gene, CDR1 is LNHNV and CDR2 is YYDKDF (reference sequence). The length of the CDR3 is 16 residues. Trimming stripped 6 bases from V and 2 bases from J, with 19 bases between. The CDR3 reads CATRRLYGRGNTEAFF. The CDR3 nucleotides read TGTGCCACCAGGCGACTTTATGGGCGGGGCAACACTGAAGCTTTCTTT.

V gene TRBV25-1 combines with J gene TRBJ1-6; D gene unclear. The germline CDR1 and CDR2 sequences are MGHDK and SYGVNS. The V end was cut by 5 bases, the J end by 7 bases, with 3 bases between. CDR3 length: 11 amino acids. DNA for the CDR3: TGTGCCAGCAGTCAAAATTCACCCCTCCACTTT. Its translation: CASSQNSPLHF.

This clone has only one observation. V is TRBV6-5 and J is TRBJ2-5; D might be TRBD2 (6 bases). Germline lookup yields CDR1 MNHEY and CDR2 SVGAGI. V was clipped by 5 bases and J by 1 base, with 11 bases between them. This CDR3 comprises 14 residues. The CDR3 nucleotides read TGTGCCAGCAGTAACGGACTACGCCAAGAGACCCAGTACTTC. It specifies CASSNGLRQETQYF.

This chain connects TRBV5-1 to TRBJ2-7, with 11 bases lining up with TRBD2. The CDR3 length is 16 residues. The V gene's germline CDR1 is SGHRS and CDR2 YFSETQ. V gave up 4 bases and J gave up 2 bases; unmatched junction bases: 8. DNA of the CDR3: TGCGCCAGCAGCGTATTTGCTAGCGGGGGGACCTACGAGCAGTACTTC. Residues: CASSVFASGGTYEQYF.

The chain joins TRBV7-2 to TRBJ2-7; 12 positions match TRBD1. CDR3 length: 16 residues. V dropped 5 bases and J dropped 6; count of bases not matched to a gene: 11. CDR1 and CDR2 (germline): SGHTA, FQGNSA. CDR3 amino acids: CASSPAWGQGAGEQYF. For the CDR3, the DNA is TGTGCCAGCAGCCCCGCGTGGGGACAGGGGGCTGGCGAGCAGTACTTC.

The rearrangement links TRBV7-9 to TRBJ2-1; 7 nucleotides match TRBD1. Germline V gene sequence: CDR1 SEHNR, CDR2 FQNEAQ (reference sequence). This CDR3 has 13 residues. Trimming took 5 bases from V and 3 from J; bases not matched to a gene: 1. CDR3 nucleotides: TGTGCCAGCAGCACAGGGGTCTACAATGAGCAGTTCTTC. Protein: CASSTGVYNEQFF.